This T cell receptor beta chain was recorded in a study of human T cells and chemical hapten exposure. In its sample, this clonotype was seen many times. TCRdb re-called the RACE reads through MiXCR, storing one row per CDR3 protein. The table includes 90,000 to 120,000 distinct CDR3 sequences, about 11% detected once. Specified time point: patch test 1, 2 weeks after DPC sensitization. This sample's treatment: therapeutic diphenylcyclopropenone sensitization with weekly scalp DPC. This CDR3 has 14 residues. The input for sequencing was whole blood, taken in connection with sensitization to the hapten diphenylcyclopropenone (DPC). The chain couples TRBV21-1 to TRBJ2-7. TRBV21-1 is assigned pseudogene status. This TCR was recovered from a woman between 40 and 55 years old with alopecia areata. Some clones in this sample may be carry-over from other donors' samples. In DNA, the CDR3 is TGTGCCAGCAGCTCTCCGACTCATACCTACGAGCAGTACTTC. It is translated as CASSSPTHTYEQYF.